The subject of this entry is one T cell receptor beta chain. This entry comes from a study of blood T cell repertoires in COVID-19. Study background: The United States, Italy and Spain were the sources of the acute and convalescent COVID-19 samples. Nucleic acid was either cDNA or gDNA, and it came from T cells, B-cell-depleted T cells, or PBMCs.

Per germline, CDR1 SGHRS and CDR2 YFSETQ. Deletions cut 4 bases from V and 2 bases from J, with 5 bases between. The CDR3 is made up of 12 amino acids. The Seattle patients, enrolled during active infection, were followed longitudinally. The data were produced by immunoSEQ multiplex PCR, yet TCRdb's version contains in-frame clones alone and is incomplete. The data contain roughly 150,000 clones, roughly four fifths of them singletons. This TCR was recovered from a woman aged 80 or older with COVID-19, enrolled during active disease. Input material: peripheral blood. The rearrangement uses TRBV5-1 and TRBJ2-3; D is uncertain. Here the CDR3 reads CASSVDTDTQYF. DNA of the CDR3: TGCGCCAGCAGCGTAGACACAGATACGCAGTATTTT.